The entry below gives a single T cell receptor (beta chain) sequence along with its context. The CDR3 covers 12 residues. V dropped 6 bases and J dropped 2 bases, with 8 bases sitting between them. CDR1 and CDR2 (germline): SNHLY, FYNNEI. In the original workflow: Quantification of nucleated cells was approximated via reference gene primer amplification. Assay: immunoSEQ multiplex PCR; the TCRdb copy retains only in-frame clones and omits some. V and J calls and clone size follow that table, whereas D and trimming were derived from the DNA. This sample has about 85,000 clones, with about four fifths found just once. This sample was included in a study of blood T cell repertoires in COVID-19. Study at large: From the United States, Italy and Spain came samples of acute and convalescent COVID-19. Sources were T cells, B-cell-depleted T cells, or PBMCs; the material itself was cDNA or gDNA.

The chain couples TRBV2 to TRBJ2-7, with D possibly matching TRBD2 (6 bases). Sample: peripheral blood. The sequence was obtained from a human donor in a cohort sampled during active COVID-19. CDR3 nucleotides: TGTGCCAGCAGGGGGGAGGCCTACGAGCAGTACTTC. This translates into CASRGEAYEQYF.